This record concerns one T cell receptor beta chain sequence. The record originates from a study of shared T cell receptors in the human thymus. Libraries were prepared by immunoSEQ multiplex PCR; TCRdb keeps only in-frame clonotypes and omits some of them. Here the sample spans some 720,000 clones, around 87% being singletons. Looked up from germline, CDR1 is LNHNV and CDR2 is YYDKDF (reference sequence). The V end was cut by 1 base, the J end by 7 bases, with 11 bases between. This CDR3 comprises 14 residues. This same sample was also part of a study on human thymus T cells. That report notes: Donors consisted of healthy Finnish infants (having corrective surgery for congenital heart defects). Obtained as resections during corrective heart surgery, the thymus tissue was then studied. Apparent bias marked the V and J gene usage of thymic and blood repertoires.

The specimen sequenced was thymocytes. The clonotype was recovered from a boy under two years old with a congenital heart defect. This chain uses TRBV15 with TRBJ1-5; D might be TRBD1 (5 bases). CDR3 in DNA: TGTGCCACCAGCAGAGGTGGGGGAGGACAGCCCCAGCATTTT. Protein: CATSRGGGGQPQHF. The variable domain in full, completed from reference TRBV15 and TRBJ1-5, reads DAMVIQNPRYQVTQFGKPVTLSCSQTLNHNVMYWYQQKSSQAPKLLFHYYDKDFNNEADTPDNFQSRRPNTSFCFLDIRSPGLGDTAMYLCATSRGGGGQPQHFGDGTRLSIL.